These T cell receptor beta chains were read from a single sample in a study of PD-1 blockade in mismatch repair-deficient tumors. The table came from immunoSEQ multiplex PCR; TCRdb's copy has only in-frame clones and leaves some out. The sample carries 100,000 or so clones, about four fifths recorded once. Sequencing was performed on peripheral blood, taken approximately 8 months after starting pembrolizumab. The receptor set was obtained from an adult with mismatch repair-deficient cancer. Each CDR3 is given with its conserved first and last residue. The order of the fields is D gene, J gene, V gene, clone size, CDR3 protein, CDR3 DNA. A D gene is named only where the DNA matches it firmly. Rows give clone size only sometimes, using once, few, many, or a class for an expanded clone.

D gene: -
J gene: TRBJ1-1
V gene: TRBV25-1
clone size: -
CDR3 protein: CASSEWGRTNTEAFF
CDR3 DNA: TGTGCCAGCAGTGAATGGGGTCGGACCAACACTGAAGCTTTCTTT

D gene: -
J gene: TRBJ1-3
V gene: TRBV6-1
clone size: -
CDR3 protein: CASSEIPGNSGNTIYF
CDR3 DNA: TGTGCCAGCAGTGAAATACCGGGAAATTCTGGAAACACCATATATTTT

D gene: -
J gene: TRBJ1-2
V gene: TRBV20-1
clone size: -
CDR3 protein: CSAPDEQGYTF
CDR3 DNA: TGCAGTGCCCCAGACGAGCAAGGCTACACCTTC

D gene: -
J gene: TRBJ1-1
V gene: TRBV7-2
clone size: -
CDR3 protein: CASSRRVGTEAFF
CDR3 DNA: TGTGCCAGTTCCCGGCGGGTGGGCACTGAAGCTTTCTTT

D gene: TRBD2
J gene: TRBJ2-2
V gene: TRBV5-1
clone size: -
CDR3 protein: CASSLSLAGAVYTGELFF
CDR3 DNA: TGCGCCAGCAGCTTGTCGCTAGCGGGAGCGGTTTACACCGGGGAGCTGTTTTTT

D gene: -
J gene: TRBJ2-2
V gene: TRBV27
clone size: many
CDR3 protein: CASSYGQHTGELFF
CDR3 DNA: TGTGCCAGCAGTTACGGGCAGCACACCGGGGAGCTGTTTTTT

D gene: -
J gene: TRBJ1-2
V gene: TRBV7-2
clone size: -
CDR3 protein: CASSLVRDGYTF
CDR3 DNA: TGTGCCAGCAGCTTGGTTAGGGATGGCTACACCTTC

D gene: TRBD1
J gene: TRBJ1-3
V gene: TRBV5-1
clone size: -
CDR3 protein: CASSLNRGQSGNTIYF
CDR3 DNA: TGCGCCAGCAGCCTGAACAGGGGGCAATCTGGAAACACCATATATTTT

D gene: -
J gene: TRBJ2-1
V gene: TRBV6-5
clone size: -
CDR3 protein: CASSYSPGTTNNEQFF
CDR3 DNA: TGTGCCAGCAGTTACTCCCCCGGGACGACAAACAATGAGCAGTTCTTC

D gene: -
J gene: TRBJ1-2
V gene: TRBV14
clone size: -
CDR3 protein: CASSPTGVGGYTF
CDR3 DNA: TGTGCCAGCAGCCCCACGGGGGTGGGTGGCTACACCTTC

D gene: -
J gene: TRBJ1-1
V gene: TRBV6-1
clone size: -
CDR3 protein: CASIDRRKDTEAFF
CDR3 DNA: TGTGCCAGCATTGACAGGAGGAAGGACACTGAAGCTTTCTTT

D gene: TRBD1
J gene: TRBJ1-2
V gene: TRBV6-5
clone size: -
CDR3 protein: CASRPNRGGYGYTF
CDR3 DNA: TGTGCCAGCAGGCCCAACAGGGGGGGGTATGGCTACACCTTC